The 9 T cell receptor beta chains reported below all come from one sample, sequenced in a study of CD8+CD57+ T cells in acquired aplastic anemia. Template material for TCR beta VDJ and CDR3 profiling consisted of genomic DNA. MiXCR, applied by TCRdb to the reads, yields one record per CDR3 protein. This sample has around 250,000 distinct CDR3 sequences; around three fifths occur once, and the top ten carry around 7.6%. What was sequenced was sorted CD4+, CD8+, or CD8+CD57+ T cells (not recorded which) from PBMCs. These TCRs come from a human donor with severe aplastic anemia or a healthy control (not recorded which).

This clonotype showed up many times. The gene calls are TRBV5-8 and TRBJ2-7, with a tentative D call TRBD2 (6 bases). Germline assignment: CDR1 SGHTS and CDR2 YDEGEE. The CDR3 loop spans 13 amino acids. Deletions cut 4 bases from V and 1 base from J, with 9 bases between. In nucleotides, the CDR3 is TGTGCCAGCAGCCCGGGGGTTTCCTACGAGCAGTACTTC. It yields the protein CASSPGVSYEQYF.

The V gene is TRBV20-1, the J gene TRBJ1-1; 9 bases align to TRBD1. V gave up 0 bases and J gave up 3 bases; unmatched junction bases: 5. The CDR3 is 15 amino acids. Germline V gene lookup returns CDR1 DFQATT and CDR2 SNEGSKA (reference sequence). In DNA form, the CDR3 reads TGCAGTGCTAGAGACCCGACAGGGGGGGACACTGAAGCTTTCTTT. This encodes CSARDPTGGDTEAFF.

This clonotype was seen many times. Here the CDR3 DNA reads TGCAGTGCTAGAGATCAATGGGGAGAGGGTCAGCCCCAGCATTTT. Encoded protein: CSARDQWGEGQPQHF. The rearrangement joins TRBV20-1 to TRBJ1-5; D is unresolved. V lost 0 bases and J lost 6, with 15 bases in between. The CDR3 covers 15 residues. Germline loops: CDR1 DFQATT, CDR2 SNEGSKA (reference sequence).

This clonotype was recorded once. Here the CDR3 DNA reads TGTGCCAGCAGTGAAGCGAGAGGGATGACCACTGAAGCTTTCTTT. It codes for CASSEARGMTTEAFF. V and J are TRBV2 and TRBJ1-1; D is uncertain. Trimming took 0 bases from V and 4 from J, leaving 12 bases between them. The CDR3 sequence is 15 residues long. Per germline, CDR1 SNHLY and CDR2 FYNNEI. Together with reference TRBV2 and TRBJ1-1, the CDR3 gives the full variable domain: EPEVTQTPSHQVTQMGQEVILRCVPISNHLYFYWYRQILGQKVEFLVSFYNNEISEKSEIFDDQFSVERPDGSNFTLKIRSTKLEDSAMYFCASSEARGMTTEAFFGQGTRLTVV.

This chain uses TRBV15 with TRBJ1-4, with D possibly matching TRBD1 (6 bases). Germline CDR1 is LNHNV and CDR2 is YYDKDF (reference sequence). The V end lost 10 bases, the J end lost 2 bases, and 17 bases lay between the germline ends. CDR3 size: 15 residues. The CDR3 nucleotides are TGTGCCAGCTCGGACTTGACAGGCACTAATGAAAAACTGTTTTTT. Protein: CASSDLTGTNEKLFF.

The chain carries TRBV30 and TRBJ2-7; 7 nucleotides agree with TRBD1. This CDR3 has 18 amino acids. Losses at the gene ends were 3 bases for V and 0 bases for J; bases not matched to a gene: 17. Germline CDR1 reads GTSNPN; CDR2 reads SVGIG (reference sequence). CDR3 sequence reads: CAWRGTAFSIRSSYEQYF. The DNA for the CDR3 is TGTGCCTGGAGGGGGACAGCGTTTAGTATTCGGAGCTCCTACGAGCAGTACTTC. Supplemented by reference TRBV30 and TRBJ2-7, the full variable domain reads SQTIHQWPATLVQPVGSPLSLECTVEGTSNPNLYWYRQAAGRGLQLLFYSVGIGQISSEVPQNLSASRPQDRQFILSSKKLLLSDSGFYLCAWRGTAFSIRSSYEQYFGPGTRLTVT.

This chain connects TRBV20-1 to TRBJ2-7; 10 bases are shared with TRBD2. The V gene's germline CDR1 is DFQATT and CDR2 SNEGSKA (reference sequence). This CDR3 is 15 amino acids long. The ends lost 4 bases at V and 3 bases at J; junction bases unmatched: 9. The CDR3 loop reads CSATSGGLGRYEQYF. CDR3 bases: TGCAGTGCTACTAGCGGGGGACTGGGACGCTACGAGCAGTACTTC.

This clonotype appeared a few times. The gene calls are TRBV24-1 and TRBJ2-3; D may be TRBD1 or TRBD2 (5 bases each). The CDR3 has 15 amino acids. Per germline, CDR1 KGHDR and CDR2 SFDVKD. Trimming took off 4 bases at V and 4 bases at J, with 14 bases between the two ends. The CDR3 loop reads CATSDPRGAADTQYF. CDR3 sequence (DNA): TGTGCCACCAGTGACCCAAGAGGGGCCGCAGATACGCAGTATTTT.

The chain couples TRBV15 to TRBJ1-4, with D uncertain. V was clipped by 2 bases and J by 0 bases, with 7 bases between them. CDR1 and CDR2 from the germline V gene are LNHNV and YYDKDF (reference sequence). This CDR3 has 15 residues. The CDR3 reads CATSRNSATNEKLFF. The CDR3 DNA follows: TGTGCCACCAGCAGAAACAGTGCAACTAATGAAAAACTGTTTTTT.